Described below is a single TCR beta chain sequence and its context. The sample originates from a study of T-cell memory formation after mild COVID-19. At the level of the study: TCR clusters mostly belonged to single donors.

This CDR3 is built from 14 residues. The V end lost 5 bases, the J end lost 2 bases, and 13 bases lay between the germline ends. MiXCR, applied by TCRdb to the 5' RACE reads, yields one record per CDR3 protein. Altogether tens of thousands of distinct CDR3 sequences are present, over 20% being singletons, with the ten largest covering more than 1.5%. The receptor was derived from an adult who had mild COVID-19 (a few samples of this study predate the infection). Cell type and time point are not known. Material for sequencing was PBMCs or a T cell subset sorted from them (not recorded which). The chain combines TRBV12-3 or TRBV12-4 with TRBJ2-7; perhaps TRBD1 as D (6 bases). CDR3 residues: CASSAPGAPYEQYF. For the CDR3, the DNA is TGTGCCAGCAGTGCCCCAGGGGCCCCCTACGAGCAGTACTTC.